The rows below give T cell receptor beta chains drawn from one sample of a study of blood T cell repertoires in COVID-19. TCRdb's copy holds only in-frame clones and misses some; the assay was immunoSEQ multiplex PCR. Of some 150,000 clones listed, 65% to 90% are singletons. Input material: peripheral blood. Receptors were obtained from a woman between 55 and 75 years old with COVID-19, enrolled during active disease. CDR3s include the opening cysteine and the closing phenylalanine or tryptophan. The D gene is left open where the match is weak. The size field is filled for only some rows; it gives once, few, many or a size class.

J,size,V,D,CDR3,DNA
TRBJ1-1,few,TRBV7-8,-,CASRSGQRPAEAFF,TGTGCCAGCAGATCAGGACAGCGGCCCGCTGAAGCTTTCTTT
TRBJ2-1,-,TRBV6-4,-,CASSLTVNNEQFF,TGTGCCAGCAGCCTGACAGTTAACAATGAGCAGTTCTTC
TRBJ1-5,-,TRBV7-8,-,CASSSNSGRDQPQHF,TGTGCCAGCAGCTCAAACTCAGGGAGGGATCAGCCCCAGCATTTT
TRBJ1-3,-,TRBV25-1,-,CASTPRQGHSGNTIYF,TGTGCCAGCACCCCCCGGCAGGGACACTCTGGAAACACCATATATTTT
TRBJ1-4,few,TRBV9,-,CASSGGSTLDLLFF,TGTGCCAGCAGCGGGGGCTCCACCCTGGATCTCCTGTTTTTT
TRBJ1-1,-,TRBV6-5,-,CASRAGGMNTEAFF,TGTGCCAGCAGGGCGGGGGGTATGAACACTGAAGCTTTCTTT
TRBJ1-2,-,TRBV7-2,-,CASSRGARGGYGYTF,TGTGCCAGCAGCCGCGGGGCTCGCGGGGGGTATGGCTACACCTTC
TRBJ1-5,-,TRBV7-8,TRBD1,CASSRTGNQPQHF,TGTGCCAGCAGCAGGACAGGAAATCAGCCCCAGCATTTT
TRBJ2-5,-,TRBV5-6,TRBD1,CASSLARQGARETQYF,TGTGCCAGCAGCTTGGCCCGGCAGGGGGCTCGAGAGACCCAGTACTTC
TRBJ1-1,-,TRBV4-2,-,CASSQGAGTEAFF,TGTGCCAGCAGCCAAGGTGCAGGCACTGAAGCTTTCTTT
TRBJ1-1,-,TRBV29-1,-,CSARSGAGDTEAFF,TGCAGCGCCAGGAGCGGGGCTGGCGACACTGAAGCTTTCTTT
TRBJ2-5,-,TRBV7-3,-,CASSPKGRSGLEETQYF,TGTGCCAGCAGCCCTAAGGGAAGGAGCGGGCTTGAAGAGACCCAGTACTTC
TRBJ1-6,once,TRBV6-5,TRBD1,CATKGQGFYSPLHF,TGTGCCACCAAAGGACAGGGTTTCTACTCACCCCTCCACTTT